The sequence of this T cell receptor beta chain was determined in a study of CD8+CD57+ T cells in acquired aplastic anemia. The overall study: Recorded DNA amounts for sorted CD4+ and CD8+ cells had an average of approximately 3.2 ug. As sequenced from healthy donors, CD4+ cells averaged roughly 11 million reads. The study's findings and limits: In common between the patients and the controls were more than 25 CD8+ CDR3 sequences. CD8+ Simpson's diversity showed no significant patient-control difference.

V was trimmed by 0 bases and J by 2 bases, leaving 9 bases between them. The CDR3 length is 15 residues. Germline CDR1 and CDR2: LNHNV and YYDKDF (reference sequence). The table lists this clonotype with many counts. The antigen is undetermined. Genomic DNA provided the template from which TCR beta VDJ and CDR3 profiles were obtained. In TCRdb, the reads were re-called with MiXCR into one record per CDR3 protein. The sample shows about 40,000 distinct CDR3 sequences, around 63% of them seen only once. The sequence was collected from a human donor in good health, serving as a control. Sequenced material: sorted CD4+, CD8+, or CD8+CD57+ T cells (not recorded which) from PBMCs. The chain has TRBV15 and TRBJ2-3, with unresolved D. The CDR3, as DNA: TGTGCCACCAGCAGAGATAAGCATGTCACAGATACGCAGTATTTT. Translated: CATSRDKHVTDTQYF.